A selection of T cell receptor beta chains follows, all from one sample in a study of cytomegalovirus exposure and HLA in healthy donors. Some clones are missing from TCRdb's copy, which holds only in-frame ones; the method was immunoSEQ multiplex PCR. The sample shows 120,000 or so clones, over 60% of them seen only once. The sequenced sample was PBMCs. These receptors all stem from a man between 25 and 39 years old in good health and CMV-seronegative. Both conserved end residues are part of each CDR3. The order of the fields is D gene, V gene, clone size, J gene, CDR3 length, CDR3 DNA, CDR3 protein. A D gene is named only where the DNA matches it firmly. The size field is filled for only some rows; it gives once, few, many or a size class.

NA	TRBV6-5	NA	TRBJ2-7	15	TGTGCCAGCAGTTACTCGGAGGTTGGATCCTACGAGCAGTACTTC	CASSYSEVGSYEQYF
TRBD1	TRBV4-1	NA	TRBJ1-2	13	TGCGCCAGCAGCCCCCAGGGGGGCTATGGCTACACCTTC	CASSPQGGYGYTF
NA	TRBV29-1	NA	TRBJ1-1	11	TGCAGTGGGGCAGGGTACACTGAAGCTTTCTTT	CSGAGYTEAFF
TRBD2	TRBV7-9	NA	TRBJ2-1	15	TGTGCCAGCAGACTAGCGGGAGGGGGGGGGAATGAGCAGTTCTTC	CASRLAGGGGNEQFF
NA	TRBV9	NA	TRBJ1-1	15	TGTGCCAGCAGCGTAGTTAGCAGGGGATCCACTGAAGCTTTCTTT	CASSVVSRGSTEAFF
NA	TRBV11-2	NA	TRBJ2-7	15	TGTGCCAGCAGCCCCAGATGGCAGGGAGGCTACGAGCAGTACTTC	CASSPRWQGGYEQYF
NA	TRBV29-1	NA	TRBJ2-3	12	TGCAGCGTGCTGGACATCACAGATACGCAGTATTTT	CSVLDITDTQYF
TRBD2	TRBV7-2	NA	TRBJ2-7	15	TGTGCCAGCAGCTTAGGTGGTAGCGGGAGCGACGAGCAGTACTTC	CASSLGGSGSDEQYF
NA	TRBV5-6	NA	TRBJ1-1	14	TGTGCCAGCAGCTTGAACAGGCCGAACACTGAAGCTTTCTTT	CASSLNRPNTEAFF
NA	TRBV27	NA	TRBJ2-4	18	TGTGCCAGCAGTGGCGGTAGCAGGGGTAGCCGGGCCAAAAACATTCAGTACTTC	CASSGGSRGSRAKNIQYF
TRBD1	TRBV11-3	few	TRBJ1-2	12	TGTGCCAGCAGCTCCACAGGGGTTGGCTACACCTTC	CASSSTGVGYTF
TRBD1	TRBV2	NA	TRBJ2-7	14	TGTGCCAGCAGTTCTCAGGGACAGTACTACGAGCAGTACTTC	CASSSQGQYYEQYF
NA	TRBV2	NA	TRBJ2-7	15	TGTGCCAGCAGTGGTCAGGACTTACTGAACTACGAGCAGTACTTC	CASSGQDLLNYEQYF
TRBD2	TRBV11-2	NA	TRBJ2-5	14	TGTGCCAGCAGCGTTGGGACTAGCAGAGAGACCCAGTACTTC	CASSVGTSRETQYF
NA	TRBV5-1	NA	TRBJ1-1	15	TGCGCCAGCAACTTCATGACAGGAGTGAACACTGAAGCTTTCTTT	CASNFMTGVNTEAFF
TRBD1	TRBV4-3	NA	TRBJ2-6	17	TGCGCCAGCAGCTTGGAAACAGGGGGTTCTGGGGCCAACGTCCTGACTTTC	CASSLETGGSGANVLTF
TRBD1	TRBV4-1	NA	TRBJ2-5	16	TGCGCCAGCAGCCCCAGGGACAGGGGCCTCCAAGAGACCCAGTACTTC	CASSPRDRGLQETQYF
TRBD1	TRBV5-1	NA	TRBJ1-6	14	TGCGCCAGCAGTGAGGGGGCACCCAATTCACCCCTCCACTTT	CASSEGAPNSPLHF
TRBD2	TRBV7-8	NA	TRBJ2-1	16	TGTGCCAGCTACGGGAGGGCCACGAGCTCCTACAATGAGCAGTTCTTC	CASYGRATSSYNEQFF
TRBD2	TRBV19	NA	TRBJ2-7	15	TGTGCCAGTAGTATCGGAGAAGCGGGAGCTTGGGAGCAGTACTTC	CASSIGEAGAWEQYF
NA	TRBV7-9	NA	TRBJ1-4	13	TGTGCCAGCAGCTCCCGTTGGGAAGGCAGGGTGTTTTTT	CASSSRWEGRVFF
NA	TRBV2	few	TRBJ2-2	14	TGTGCCAGCAGATCGGACAGGAACACCGGGGAGCTGTTTTTT	CASRSDRNTGELFF
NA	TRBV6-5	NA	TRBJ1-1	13	TGTGCCAGCACAGGGAAGGGGAACACTGAAGCTTTCTTT	CASTGKGNTEAFF
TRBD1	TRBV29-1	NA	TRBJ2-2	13	TGCAGCTCCCGGGACAGCAACACCGGGGAGCTGTTTTTT	CSSRDSNTGELFF
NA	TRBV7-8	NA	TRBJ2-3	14	TGTGCCAGCAGCTTACCAGGGCGCACAGATACGCAGTATTTT	CASSLPGRTDTQYF
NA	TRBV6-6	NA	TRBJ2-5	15	TGTGCCAGCAGTGCCACAGGGTGGGGGAAAGAGACCCAGTACTTC	CASSATGWGKETQYF
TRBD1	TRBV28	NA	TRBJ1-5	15	TGTGCCAGCAGAGTCCCCGGGACAGGGGATCAGCCCCAGCATTTT	CASRVPGTGDQPQHF
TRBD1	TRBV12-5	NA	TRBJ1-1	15	TGTGCTAGTGGCCCGCCCACAGGGGGCTGGACTGAAGCTTTCTTT	CASGPPTGGWTEAFF
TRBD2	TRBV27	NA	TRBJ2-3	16	TGTGCCAGCAGTTTATCGACCAGCGGGGTATCAGATACGCAGTATTTT	CASSLSTSGVSDTQYF
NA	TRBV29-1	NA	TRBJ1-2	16	TGCAGCGTTGGCTTTGTAGGTCAGGGTTCCTTCTATGGCTACACCTTC	CSVGFVGQGSFYGYTF
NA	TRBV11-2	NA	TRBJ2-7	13	TGTGCCAGCAGCTTAGGGACAGCCTACGAGCAGTACTTC	CASSLGTAYEQYF
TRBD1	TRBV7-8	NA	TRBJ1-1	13	TGTGCCAGCAGCTACAGGGGTAACACTGAAGCTTTCTTT	CASSYRGNTEAFF
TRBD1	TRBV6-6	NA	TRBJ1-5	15	TGTGCCAGCAGTCTCGGGGGACAGGGCTATCAGCCCCAGCATTTT	CASSLGGQGYQPQHF
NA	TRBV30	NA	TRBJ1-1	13	TGTGCCTGGAATCAAGACAGAAGTACTGAAGCTTTCTTT	CAWNQDRSTEAFF
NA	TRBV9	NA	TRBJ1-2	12	TGTGCCAGCAGCCCTCCCTCCCCTGGCTACACCTTC	CASSPPSPGYTF
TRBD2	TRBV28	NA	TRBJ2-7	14	TGTGCCAGCATCGAGAGGGAGGGAGCCTACGAGCAGTACTTC	CASIEREGAYEQYF
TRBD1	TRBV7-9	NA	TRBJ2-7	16	TGTGCCAGCAGCTCAGTGAAGGACAGGGACTCCTACGAGCAGTACTTC	CASSSVKDRDSYEQYF
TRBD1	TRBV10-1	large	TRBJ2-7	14	TGCGCCAGCAGCCCCGGGACAGGGTACTACGAGCAGTACTTC	CASSPGTGYYEQYF
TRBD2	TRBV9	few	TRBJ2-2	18	TGTGCCAGCAGCCTCTATACGGGGGGGCCTTCCAACACCGGGGAGCTGTTTTTT	CASSLYTGGPSNTGELFF